One sample yielded the 6 T cell receptor beta chains listed below, sequenced in a study of CD8 T cells in ankylosing spondylitis. TCRdb recomputed calls from the 5' RACE reads with MiXCR, one row per CDR3 protein. The table records 230,000 or so distinct CDR3 sequences, 20% to 30% of them present only once. Input material: blood, either unsorted or a sorted T cell fraction (not recorded which). The receptor set was obtained from a male donor with ankylosing spondylitis or in good health (not recorded which).

This clonotype was seen many times. The chain employs TRBV29-1 and TRBJ2-5; TRBD1 matches at 9 bases. V gave up 6 bases and J gave up 5 bases; unmatched junction bases: 4. The CDR3 sequence is 12 residues long. Germline CDR1 is SQVTM and CDR2 is ANQGSEA. The CDR3 here is CSVGQGKETQYF. The CDR3 DNA is TGCAGCGTGGGACAGGGCAAGGAGACCCAGTACTTC.

This clonotype occurred many times. CDR3: CASSLRTGPSYEQYF. DNA of the CDR3: TGTGCCAGCAGCTTGAGGACAGGTCCCTCCTACGAGCAGTACTTC. This rearrangement joins TRBV5-5 to TRBJ2-7; 7 nucleotides line up with TRBD1. Germline V lookup: CDR1 SGHKS, CDR2 YYEKEE (reference sequence). With V trimmed by 1 base and J by 0 bases, 4 bases remained unmatched. The CDR3 totals 15 residues.

This clonotype was picked up many times. The chain has TRBV20-1 and TRBJ2-1; D is uncertain. This CDR3 is 13 amino acids long. The germline V gene has CDR1 DFQATT and CDR2 SNEGSKA (reference sequence). Trimming shortened V by 0 bases and J by 14 bases, and 17 bases separated the two germline ends. In nucleotides, the CDR3 is TGCAGTGCTAGAGAGGTGACCACGAGGATAGAGTTCTTC. This translates into CSAREVTTRIEFF.

This chain joins TRBV6-1 and TRBJ2-1; 7 bases are shared with TRBD1. Germline CDR1 reads MNHNS; CDR2 reads SASEGT. The CDR3 length is 15 residues. V was pared by 3 bases and J by 8 bases, with 10 bases of the junction left unmatched. The CDR3 loop reads CASSESTGRSDEQFF. CDR3 nucleotides: TGTGCCAGCAGTGAGTCGACAGGGCGATCGGATGAGCAGTTCTTC.

This clonotype was detected many times. V usage is TRBV3-1 and J usage is TRBJ2-7, with 7 bases aligning to TRBD2. V trimming: 2 bases; J trimming: 0 bases; junction bases outside the gene matches: 7. Germline-derived CDR1 and CDR2 are LGHDT and YNNKEL (reference sequence). The CDR3 contains 16 residues. CDR3 bases: TGTGCCAGCAGCCAACCTATAGCGGGCAGCTCCTACGAGCAGTACTTC. Its protein product is CASSQPIAGSSYEQYF.

The table lists this clonotype with many counts. V is TRBV29-1 and J is TRBJ2-1; 9 nucleotides align to TRBD1. Germline CDR1 is SQVTM and CDR2 is ANQGSEA. V lost 7 bases and J lost 0; bases outside the gene matches: 4. The length of the CDR3 is 14 residues. The DNA for the CDR3 is TGCAGCGCTGCGACAGGGGGCTCCTACAATGAGCAGTTCTTC. Translation gives CSAATGGSYNEQFF.